A selection of T cell receptor beta chains follows, all from one sample in a study of blood T cell repertoires in COVID-19. Profiled with immunoSEQ multiplex PCR; TCRdb holds only in-frame clones, not every one. Among approximately 200,000 clones listed, roughly 80% were seen once. The specimen sequenced was peripheral blood. Receptor source: a woman between 50 and 59 years old with acute or convalescent COVID-19. The CDR3 runs from the conserved cysteine through the conserved F or W.

v_call cdr3_aa
TRBV3-1/TRBV3-2 CASSHGTLIGGELFF
TRBV7-9 CASSLGTSGSVTGELFF
TRBV6-5 CASTRGGTGNEKLFF
TRBV3-1/TRBV3-2 CASSRGLAEGAKNIQYF
TRBV4-3 CASSQEGQGAALGGYTF
TRBV14 CASSQDPPGILSSGNTIYF
TRBV28 CASSLQGFPYEQYF
TRBV6-2/TRBV6-3 CASSAPLARSYNEQFF
TRBV30 CAWSRTGSKTEAFF
TRBV5-1 CASSSGLAGSNTGELFF
TRBV28 CASSLSVAGATDTQYF
TRBV18 CASSLHPGQGISGANVLTF
TRBV3-1/TRBV3-2 CASSQGLAGDTQYF
TRBV7-2 CASSLDRGNEKLFF
TRBV7-7 CASSSGQGSAEQYF
TRBV27 CASNSRNYGYTF
TRBV7-9 CASSLTTGWGPQHF
TRBV29-1 CSVDGQGGGYTF
TRBV7-9 CASSLGDYLNGELFF
TRBV2 CASSPNYEQYF
TRBV5-4 CASTSMTSWHEQFF
TRBV24-1 CATSDKAGKGADTQYF
TRBV28 CASSLAPYKYTF
TRBV7-7 CASSLDRVSTGELFF
TRBV6-5 CASSYSRGGDGNTIYF
TRBV6-5 CASSYTGNGYTF
TRBV2 CASRPRDTFNQPQHF
TRBV4-1 CASSLPEGAGTEAFF
TRBV9 CASSPRGRGNTEAFF
TRBV6-1 CASSEAEGTGVIRGNQPQHF
TRBV6-5 CASSYSRASGNSPLHF
TRBV6-5 CASSYSNRGNSPLHF
TRBV18 CASSPLTGVGEKLFF
TRBV19 CASSTGTGAKNIQYF
TRBV19 CASSVRTDYGYTF
TRBV28 CASTPGGAGEPYEQYF
TRBV19 CASRITGTGTYEQYF
TRBV6-5 CASTNPGGGEKLFF
TRBV21-1 CASSKARTGGILCLSYGYTF
TRBV10-1 CASSMGQNYGYTF
TRBV7-9 CASSPSRQALWDGYTF
TRBV6-6 CASSPRTGTTNEKLFF
TRBV10-1 CASSGDIPRTGFMNTEAFF
TRBV19 CASSQGVVPEAFF
TRBV19 CASSTGTGRKQYF
TRBV5-1 CASSLGFGQEVKLFF
TRBV24-1 CATSPSGPQGEQFF
TRBV11-2 CASSLQQGTKNIQYF
TRBV3-1/TRBV3-2 CASSRDRGPTGELFF
TRBV28 CASRNPRGYEQYF
TRBV6-2/TRBV6-3 CASSYDLRGAYTF
TRBV6-5 CASSSPGTGLNYGYTF
TRBV6-5 CASSYPTRGLNEQYF